This T cell receptor (beta chain) was identified in a study of CD8 T cells in Susac syndrome. The RNA, about 0.45 to 1 ug, was put through reverse transcription using random hexamers. With immunoSEQ multiplex PCR, TCR beta CDR3 was amplified across 54 Vbeta and 13 Jbeta. Each CDR3 protein is one row after TCRdb ran MiXCR on the immunoSEQ multiplex PCR reads. The repertoire holds around 200,000 distinct CDR3 sequences, with 80% to 95% as singletons. This CDR3 has 13 residues. The germline CDR1 and CDR2 sequences are SEHNR and FQNEAQ (reference sequence). Trimming stripped 9 bases from V and 1 base from J, with 10 bases between. Sequencing targeted TCR beta in blood CD8+ and CD4+ T cells. CD8+ and CD4+ T cells were negatively isolated; TEMRA cells were FACS-enriched.

Sequenced input: CD8+ T cells from PBMCs. The chain employs TRBV7-9 and TRBJ1-3; TRBD1 is a possible D gene (5 bases). The sequence came from a human donor with multiple sclerosis. The DNA for the CDR3 is TGTGCCAGGGGGGAAACGTCTGGAAACACCATATATTTT. Its protein is CARGETSGNTIYF.